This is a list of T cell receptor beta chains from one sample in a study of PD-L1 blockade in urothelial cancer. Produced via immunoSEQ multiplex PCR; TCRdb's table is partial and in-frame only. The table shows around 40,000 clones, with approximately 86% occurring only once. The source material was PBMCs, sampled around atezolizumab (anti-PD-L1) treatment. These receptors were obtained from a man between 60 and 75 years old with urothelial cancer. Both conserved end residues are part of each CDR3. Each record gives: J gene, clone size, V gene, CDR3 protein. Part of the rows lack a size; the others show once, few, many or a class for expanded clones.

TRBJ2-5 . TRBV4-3 CASSQDPSIRETQYF
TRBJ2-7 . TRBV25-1 CASSRGQGLTYEQYF
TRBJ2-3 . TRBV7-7 CASSSSREGTQYF
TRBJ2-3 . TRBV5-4 CASSLGGFSTDTQYF
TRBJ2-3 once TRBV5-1 CASRSGGAVDTQYF
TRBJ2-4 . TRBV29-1 CSVDPTGAQNIQYF
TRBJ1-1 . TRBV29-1 CSVHQGRGTEAFF
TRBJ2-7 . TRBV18 CASSPPGAGTGAYEQYF
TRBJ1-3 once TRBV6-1 CASTPSTGNGNTIYF
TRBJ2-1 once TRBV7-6 CASSSGLAGVNEQFF
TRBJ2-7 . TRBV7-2 CASSLGHSYEQYF
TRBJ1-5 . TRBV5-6 CASSPDRGVNQPQHF
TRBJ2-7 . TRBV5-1 CASSSRDGGYEQYF
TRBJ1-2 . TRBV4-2 CASSREPLENLYGYTF
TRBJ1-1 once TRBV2 CASRDGGAGTEAFF
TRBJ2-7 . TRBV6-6 CASSYDRTYEQYF
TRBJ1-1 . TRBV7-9 CASSLRGLGQDAMNTEAFF
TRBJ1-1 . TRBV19 CASSTDRKNTEAFF
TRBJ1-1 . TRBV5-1 CASSGSTGGNTEAFF
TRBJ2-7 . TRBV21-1 CASSLGTDCYEQYF
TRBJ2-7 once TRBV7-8 CASSLGGRGPYEQYF
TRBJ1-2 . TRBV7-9 CASSLGRVRIGYTF
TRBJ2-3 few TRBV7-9 CASSFSAGGTDTQYF
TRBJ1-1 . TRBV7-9 CASSRQGGTTEAFF
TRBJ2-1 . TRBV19 CASSIAFRGGEYNEQFF
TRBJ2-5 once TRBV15 CATSRDNGETQYF
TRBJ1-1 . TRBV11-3 CASSLGGNTEAFF
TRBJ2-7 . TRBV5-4 CASSLGPGSYEQYF
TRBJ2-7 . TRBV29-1 CSGGSTYEQYF
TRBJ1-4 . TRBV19 CASQPRGSGIEKLFF
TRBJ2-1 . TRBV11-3 CASSLALGLAGSYNEQFF
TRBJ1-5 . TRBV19 CASSWDSHSNQPQHF
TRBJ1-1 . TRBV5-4 CASSGETGYTEAFF
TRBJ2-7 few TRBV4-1 CASSHPGQGSREQYF
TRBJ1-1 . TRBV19 CASKGGDRNTEAFF
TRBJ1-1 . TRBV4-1 CASSQDQGSARTEAFF
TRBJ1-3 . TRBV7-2 CASSPRTGGAEGNTIYF
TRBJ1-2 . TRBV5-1 CASSTTGKTGYGYTF
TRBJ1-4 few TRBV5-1 CASSPVTNEKLFF
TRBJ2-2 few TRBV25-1 CASSEYRDTGELFF
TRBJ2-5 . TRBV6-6 CASRGRQETQYF
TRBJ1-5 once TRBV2 CASRDSHYSNQPQHF
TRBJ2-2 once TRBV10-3 CAISEPSPGLANTGELFF
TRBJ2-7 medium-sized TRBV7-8 CASSLVGGGTYEQYF
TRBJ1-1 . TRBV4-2 CASSLTGAGTEAFF
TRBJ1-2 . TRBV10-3 CAISEYTEYGYTF
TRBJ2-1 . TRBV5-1 CASSSGTGTYNEQFF
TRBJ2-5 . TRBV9 CASSTRAVQGAQETQYF
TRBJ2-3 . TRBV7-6 CASSLRGRLLSSTDTQYF
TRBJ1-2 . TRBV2 CASSDGDRGRLYGYTF
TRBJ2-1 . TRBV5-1 CASSLALGSGRLLSYNEQFF
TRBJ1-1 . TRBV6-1 CASSTGTRGTEAFF
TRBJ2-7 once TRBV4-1 CASSQGQGWSYEQYF
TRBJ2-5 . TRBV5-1 CASSLVAGGQETQYF
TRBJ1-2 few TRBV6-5 CASTNGGLGGYTF
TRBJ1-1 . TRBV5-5 CASSSDRFIEAFF
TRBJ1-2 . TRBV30 CAWSHTTGNYGYTF
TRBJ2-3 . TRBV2 CASSETGLAGGTDTQYF
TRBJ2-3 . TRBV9 CASSVGLLAGSTDTQYF
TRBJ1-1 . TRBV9 CASSVVQGANTEAFF